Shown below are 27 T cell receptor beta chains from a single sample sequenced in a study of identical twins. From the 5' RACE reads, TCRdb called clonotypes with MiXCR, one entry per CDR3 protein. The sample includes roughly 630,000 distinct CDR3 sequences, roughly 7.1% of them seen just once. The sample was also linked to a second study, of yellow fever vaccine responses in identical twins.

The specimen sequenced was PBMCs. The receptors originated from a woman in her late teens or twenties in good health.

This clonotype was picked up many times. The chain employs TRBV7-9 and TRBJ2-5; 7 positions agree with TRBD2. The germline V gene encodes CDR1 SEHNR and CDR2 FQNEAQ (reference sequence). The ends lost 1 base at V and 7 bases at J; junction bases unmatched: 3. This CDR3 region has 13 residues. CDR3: CASSLDGRRTQYF. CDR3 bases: TGTGCCAGCAGCTTAGACGGGAGGCGGACCCAGTACTTC.

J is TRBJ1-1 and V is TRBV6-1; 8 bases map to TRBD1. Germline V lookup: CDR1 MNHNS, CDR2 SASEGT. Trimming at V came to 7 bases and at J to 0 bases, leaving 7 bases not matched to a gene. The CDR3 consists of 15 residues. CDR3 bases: TGTGCCAGCACGAACAGGGGGATCATGAACACTGAAGCTTTCTTT. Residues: CASTNRGIMNTEAFF.

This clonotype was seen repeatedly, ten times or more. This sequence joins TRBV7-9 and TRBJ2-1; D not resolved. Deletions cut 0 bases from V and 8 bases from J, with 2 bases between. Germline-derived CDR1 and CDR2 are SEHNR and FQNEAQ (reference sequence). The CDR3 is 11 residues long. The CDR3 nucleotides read TGTGCCAGCAGCTTAGCGCATGAGCAGTTCTTC. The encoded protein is CASSLAHEQFF.

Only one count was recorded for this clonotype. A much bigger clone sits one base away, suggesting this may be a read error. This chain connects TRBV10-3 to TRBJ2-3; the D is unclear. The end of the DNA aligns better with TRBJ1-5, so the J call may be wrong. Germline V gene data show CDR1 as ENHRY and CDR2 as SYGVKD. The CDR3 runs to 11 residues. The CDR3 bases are TGTGCCATCAGCCGGTCAGATACGCAGCATTTT. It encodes CAISRSDTQHF.

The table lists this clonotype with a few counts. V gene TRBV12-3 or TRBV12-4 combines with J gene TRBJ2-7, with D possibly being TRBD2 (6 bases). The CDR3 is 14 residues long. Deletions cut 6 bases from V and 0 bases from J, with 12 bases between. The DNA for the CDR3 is TGTGCCAGCAGACCTGCCGGGGGCTCCTACGAGCAGTACTTC. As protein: CASRPAGGSYEQYF.

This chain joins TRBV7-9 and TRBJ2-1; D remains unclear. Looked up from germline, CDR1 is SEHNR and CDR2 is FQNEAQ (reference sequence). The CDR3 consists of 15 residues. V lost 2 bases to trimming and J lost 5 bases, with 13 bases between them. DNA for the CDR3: TGTGCCAGCAGCTTACAGCAGACCCCTAACAATGAGCAGTTCTTC. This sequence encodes CASSLQQTPNNEQFF.

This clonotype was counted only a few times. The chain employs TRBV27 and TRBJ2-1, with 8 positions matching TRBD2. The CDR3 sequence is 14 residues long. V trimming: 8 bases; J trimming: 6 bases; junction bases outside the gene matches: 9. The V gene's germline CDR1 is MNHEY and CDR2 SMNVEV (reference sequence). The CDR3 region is CASWAGGPTNEQFF. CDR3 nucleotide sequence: TGTGCCAGCTGGGCGGGGGGCCCTACCAATGAGCAGTTCTTC.

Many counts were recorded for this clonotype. The CDR3 protein is CASRRAAGAVTYEQYF. In DNA form, the CDR3 reads TGTGCCAGCAGACGGGCCGCCGGGGCGGTAACCTACGAGCAGTACTTC. The chain uses TRBV6-2 or TRBV6-3 and TRBJ2-7; D assignment may be TRBD1 or TRBD2 (5 bases each). Looked up from germline, CDR1 is MNHEY and CDR2 is SVGEGT. This CDR3 has 16 amino acids. Trimming pared 6 bases from V and 2 bases from J, leaving 20 bases between.

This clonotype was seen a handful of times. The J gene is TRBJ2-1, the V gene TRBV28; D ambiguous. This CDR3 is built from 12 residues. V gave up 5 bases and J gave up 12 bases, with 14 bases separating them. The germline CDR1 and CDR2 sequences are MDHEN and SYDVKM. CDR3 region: CASSQTKVVQFF. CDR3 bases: TGTGCCAGCAGTCAGACAAAGGTGGTGCAGTTCTTC.

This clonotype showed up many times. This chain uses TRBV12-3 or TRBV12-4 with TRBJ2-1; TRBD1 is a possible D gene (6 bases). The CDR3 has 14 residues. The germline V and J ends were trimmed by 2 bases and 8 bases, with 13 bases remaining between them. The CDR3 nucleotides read TGTGCCAGCAGTTTATATCAGGGGAGACATGAGCAGTTCTTC. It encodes CASSLYQGRHEQFF.

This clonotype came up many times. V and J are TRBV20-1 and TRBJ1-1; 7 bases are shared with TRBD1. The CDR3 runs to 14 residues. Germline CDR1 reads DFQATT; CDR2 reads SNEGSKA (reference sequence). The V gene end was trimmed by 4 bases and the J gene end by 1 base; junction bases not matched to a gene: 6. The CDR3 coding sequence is TGCAGTGCTACTAGGGGACAGACGAACACTGAAGCTTTCTTT. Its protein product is CSATRGQTNTEAFF.

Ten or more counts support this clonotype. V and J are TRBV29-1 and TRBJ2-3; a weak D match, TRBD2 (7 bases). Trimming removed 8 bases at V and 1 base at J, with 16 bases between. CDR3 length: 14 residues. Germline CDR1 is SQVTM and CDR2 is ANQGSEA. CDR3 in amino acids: CSLPGGGRTDTQYF. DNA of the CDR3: TGCAGCCTGCCGGGCGGGGGCCGCACAGATACGCAGTATTTT.

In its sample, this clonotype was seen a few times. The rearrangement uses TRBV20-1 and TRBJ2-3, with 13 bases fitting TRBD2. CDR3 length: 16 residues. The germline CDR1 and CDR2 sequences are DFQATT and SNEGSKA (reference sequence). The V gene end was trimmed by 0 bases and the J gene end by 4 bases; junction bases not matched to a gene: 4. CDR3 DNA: TGCAGTGCTAGAGATCGGACTAGCGGGGGTGCAGATACGCAGTATTTT. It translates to CSARDRTSGGADTQYF.

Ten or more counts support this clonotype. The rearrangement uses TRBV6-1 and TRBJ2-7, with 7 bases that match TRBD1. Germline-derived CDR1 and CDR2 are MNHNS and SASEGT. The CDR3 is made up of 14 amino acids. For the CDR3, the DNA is TGTGCCAGCAGTCGCTCAAAGGGACAGCCTGGATTAAACGTC. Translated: CASSRSKGQPGLNV.

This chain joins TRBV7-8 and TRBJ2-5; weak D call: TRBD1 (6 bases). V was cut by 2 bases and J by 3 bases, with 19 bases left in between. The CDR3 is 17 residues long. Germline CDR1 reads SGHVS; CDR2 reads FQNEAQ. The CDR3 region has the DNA TGTGCCAGCAGCTTAAATGTGGTCGGGGACAAAAAAGAGACCCAGTACTTC. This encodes CASSLNVVGDKKETQYF.

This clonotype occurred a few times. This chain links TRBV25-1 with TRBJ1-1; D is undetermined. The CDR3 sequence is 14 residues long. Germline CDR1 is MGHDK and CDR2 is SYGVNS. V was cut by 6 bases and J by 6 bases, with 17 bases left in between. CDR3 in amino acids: CASSRSSAAAEAFF. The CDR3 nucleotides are TGTGCCAGCAGCCGGTCTTCGGCGGCCGCTGAAGCTTTCTTT. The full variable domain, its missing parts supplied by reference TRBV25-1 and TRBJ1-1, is EADIYQTPRYLVIGTGKKITLECSQTMGHDKMYWYQQDPGMELHLIHYSYGVNSTEKGDLSSESTVSRIRTEHFPLTLESARPSHTSQYLCASSRSSAAAEAFFGQGTRLTVV.

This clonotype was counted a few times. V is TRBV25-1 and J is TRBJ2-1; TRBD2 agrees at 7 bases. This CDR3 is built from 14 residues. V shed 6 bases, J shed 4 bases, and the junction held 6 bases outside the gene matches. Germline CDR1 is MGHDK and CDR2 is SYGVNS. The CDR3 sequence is CASSYAGEYNEQFF. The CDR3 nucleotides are TGTGCCAGCAGCTATGCGGGAGAGTACAATGAGCAGTTCTTC.

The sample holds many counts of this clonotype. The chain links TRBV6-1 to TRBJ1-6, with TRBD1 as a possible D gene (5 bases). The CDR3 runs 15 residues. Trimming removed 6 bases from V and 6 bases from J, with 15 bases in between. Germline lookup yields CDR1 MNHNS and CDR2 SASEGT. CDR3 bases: TGTGCCAGCAGCCCGGGACTCCAGGGTAATTCACCCCTCCACTTT. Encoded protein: CASSPGLQGNSPLHF.

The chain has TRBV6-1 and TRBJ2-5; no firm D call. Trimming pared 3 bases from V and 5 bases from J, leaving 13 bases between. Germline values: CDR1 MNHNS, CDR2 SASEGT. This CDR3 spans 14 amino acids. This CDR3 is CASSDGRPVETQYF. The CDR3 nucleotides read TGTGCCAGCAGTGACGGTAGGCCCGTCGAGACCCAGTACTTC.

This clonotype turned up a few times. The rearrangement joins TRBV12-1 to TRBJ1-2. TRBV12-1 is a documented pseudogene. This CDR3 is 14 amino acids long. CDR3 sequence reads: CASSFVGSEYGYTF. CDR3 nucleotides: TGTGCCAGCAGCTTTGTTGGCAGTGAATATGGCTACACCTTC.

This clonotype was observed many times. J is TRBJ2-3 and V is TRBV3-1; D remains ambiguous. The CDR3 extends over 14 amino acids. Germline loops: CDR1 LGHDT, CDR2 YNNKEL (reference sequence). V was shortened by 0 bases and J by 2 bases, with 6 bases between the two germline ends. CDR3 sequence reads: CASSQEGTTDTQYF. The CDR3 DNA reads TGTGCCAGCAGCCAAGAGGGTACCACAGATACGCAGTATTTT.

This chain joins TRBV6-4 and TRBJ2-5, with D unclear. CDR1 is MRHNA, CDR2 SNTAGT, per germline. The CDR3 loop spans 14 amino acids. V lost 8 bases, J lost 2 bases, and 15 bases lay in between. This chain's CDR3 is CASPWKGSQETQYF. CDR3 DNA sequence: TGTGCCAGCCCCTGGAAAGGATCTCAAGAGACCCAGTACTTC.

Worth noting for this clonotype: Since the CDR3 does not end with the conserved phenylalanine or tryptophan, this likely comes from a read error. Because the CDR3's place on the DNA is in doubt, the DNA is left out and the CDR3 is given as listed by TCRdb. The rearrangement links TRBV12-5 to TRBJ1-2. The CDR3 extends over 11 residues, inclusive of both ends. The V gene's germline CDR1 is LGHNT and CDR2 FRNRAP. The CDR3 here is CASGLIWTDGC.

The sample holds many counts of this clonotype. The CDR3 DNA reads as TGCAGTGCTACAATGACAGGGGCCGTGAACACTGAAGCTTTCTTT. The encoded protein is CSATMTGAVNTEAFF. V is TRBV20-1 and J is TRBJ1-1, with TRBD1 matching over 8 bases. This CDR3 comprises 15 residues. CDR1 and CDR2 (germline): DFQATT, SNEGSKA (reference sequence). V lost 4 bases, J lost 0 bases, and 7 bases stayed unmatched.

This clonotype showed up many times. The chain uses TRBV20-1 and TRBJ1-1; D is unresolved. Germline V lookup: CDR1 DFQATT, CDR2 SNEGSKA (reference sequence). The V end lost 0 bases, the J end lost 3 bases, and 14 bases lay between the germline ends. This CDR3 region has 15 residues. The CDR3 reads CSARDSSQSHTEAFF. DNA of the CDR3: TGCAGTGCTAGAGATTCCTCACAGTCCCACACTGAAGCTTTCTTT.

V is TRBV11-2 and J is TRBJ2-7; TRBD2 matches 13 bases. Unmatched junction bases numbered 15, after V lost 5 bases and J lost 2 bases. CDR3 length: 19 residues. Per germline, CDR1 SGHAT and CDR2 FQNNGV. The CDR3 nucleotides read TGTGCCAGCAGCGTCACACGACAAGTACTAGCGGGAGGGCCCTACGAGCAGTACTTC. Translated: CASSVTRQVLAGGPYEQYF. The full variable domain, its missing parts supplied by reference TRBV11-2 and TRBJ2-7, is EAGVAQSPRYKIIEKRQSVAFWCNPISGHATLYWYQQILGQGPKLLIQFQNNGVVDDSQLPKDRFSAERLKGVDSTLKIQPAKLEDSAVYLCASSVTRQVLAGGPYEQYFGPGTRLTVT.

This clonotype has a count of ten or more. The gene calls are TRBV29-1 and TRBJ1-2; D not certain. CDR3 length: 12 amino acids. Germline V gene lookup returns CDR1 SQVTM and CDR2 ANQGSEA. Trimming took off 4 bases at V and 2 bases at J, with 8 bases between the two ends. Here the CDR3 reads CSVGAENYGYTF. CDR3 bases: TGCAGCGTTGGGGCTGAGAACTATGGCTACACCTTC.